This TCR beta chain was recorded in a study of shared clonotypes between healthy human individuals. Study in general: CD8 memory received one plate per donor, CD8 naive two, CD4 memory three and CD4 naive three. General study results and limits: Read depth was anticipated to influence clonotype sharing among donors.

This clone was observed once. The target antigen is unknown. Donors had no recently reported acute infections or vaccinations and were HIV-negative. Original processing notes: ImmunoSEQ output lacked quality scores and full-length reads, limiting matched filtering. The table came from immunoSEQ multiplex PCR; TCRdb's copy has only in-frame clones and leaves some out. V and J calls plus clone size are reproduced from that table; the DNA served to infer D and trimming. This table has about a million clones, about 75% appearing once. Germline values: CDR1 SGHRS, CDR2 YFSETQ. Trimming removed 10 bases at V and 2 bases at J, with 13 bases between. The CDR3 contains 13 residues.

The chain has TRBV5-1 and TRBJ1-5, with D hard to call. This TCR was recovered from a man aged 18 to 29 in good health. The sequenced sample consisted of memory CD4+ T cells sorted from blood. As for subset: CD45RA-negative fraction. CDR3 nucleotide sequence: TGCGCCCCGCGGCCCCCTCGCAATCAGCCCCAGCATTTT. Translated, it gives CAPRPPRNQPQHF.